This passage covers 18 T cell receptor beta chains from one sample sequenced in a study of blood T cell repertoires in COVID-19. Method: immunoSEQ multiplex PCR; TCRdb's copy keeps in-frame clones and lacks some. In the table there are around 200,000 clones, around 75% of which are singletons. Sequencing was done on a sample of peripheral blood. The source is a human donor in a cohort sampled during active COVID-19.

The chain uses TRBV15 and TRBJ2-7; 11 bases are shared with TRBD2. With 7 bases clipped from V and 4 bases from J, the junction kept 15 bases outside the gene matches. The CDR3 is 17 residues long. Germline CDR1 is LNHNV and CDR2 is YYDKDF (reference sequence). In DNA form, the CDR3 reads TGTGCCACCATCCTTCGGGCACTAGCGGGAGTAGAGTACGAGCAGTACTTC. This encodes CATILRALAGVEYEQYF.

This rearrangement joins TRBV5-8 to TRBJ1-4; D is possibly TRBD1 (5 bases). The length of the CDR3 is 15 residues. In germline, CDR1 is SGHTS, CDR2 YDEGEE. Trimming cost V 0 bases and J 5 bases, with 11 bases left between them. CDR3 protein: CASSLGAGYNEKLFF. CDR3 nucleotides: TGTGCCAGCAGCTTGGGGGCAGGGTACAATGAAAAACTGTTTTTT.

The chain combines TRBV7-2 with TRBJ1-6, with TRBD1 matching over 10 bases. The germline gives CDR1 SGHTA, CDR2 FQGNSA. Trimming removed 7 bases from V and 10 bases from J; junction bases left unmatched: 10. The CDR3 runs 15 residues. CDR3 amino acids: CASTPGQGLLSPLHF. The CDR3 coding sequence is TGTGCCAGCACCCCGGGACAGGGGCTGTTATCACCCCTCCACTTT.

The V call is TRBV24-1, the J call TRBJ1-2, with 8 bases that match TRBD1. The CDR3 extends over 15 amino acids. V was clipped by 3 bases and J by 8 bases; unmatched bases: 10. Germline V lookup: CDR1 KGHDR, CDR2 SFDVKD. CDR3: CATSDRTGNIGGYTF. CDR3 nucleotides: TGTGCCACCAGTGATCGGACAGGGAACATAGGCGGCTACACCTTC.

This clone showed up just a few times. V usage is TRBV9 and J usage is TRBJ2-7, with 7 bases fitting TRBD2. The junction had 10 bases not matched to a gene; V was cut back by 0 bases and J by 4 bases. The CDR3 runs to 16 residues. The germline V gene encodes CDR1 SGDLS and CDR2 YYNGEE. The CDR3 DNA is TGTGCCAGCAGCGTAGCGGAGAGGGAGGGCTTTTACGAGCAGTACTTC. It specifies CASSVAEREGFYEQYF.

Here the CDR3 reads CASSRGALDYYNSPLHF. Written as DNA, the CDR3 is TGTGCCAGCAGTCGGGGGGCACTGGACTACTATAATTCACCCCTCCACTTT. The genes are TRBV3-1 (or the pseudogene TRBV3-2) and TRBJ1-6, with a possible D match to TRBD1 (6 bases). The CDR3 has 17 residues. The V gene's germline CDR1 is LGHDT and CDR2 YNNKEL (reference sequence). The ends were cut back, 6 bases at V and 3 bases at J, with 18 bases in the middle.

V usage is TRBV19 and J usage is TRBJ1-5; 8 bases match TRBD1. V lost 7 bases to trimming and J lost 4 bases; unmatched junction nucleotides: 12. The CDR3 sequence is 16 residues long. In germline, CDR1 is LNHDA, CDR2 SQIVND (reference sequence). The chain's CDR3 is CASKPPGQGRNQPQHF. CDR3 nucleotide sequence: TGTGCCAGTAAACCTCCTGGACAGGGTAGGAATCAGCCCCAGCATTTT.

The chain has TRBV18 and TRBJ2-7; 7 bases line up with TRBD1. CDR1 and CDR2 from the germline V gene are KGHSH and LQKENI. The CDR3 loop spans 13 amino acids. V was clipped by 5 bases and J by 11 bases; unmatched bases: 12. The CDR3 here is CASSSGQEMTEYF. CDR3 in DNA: TGTGCCAGCTCATCTGGACAGGAGATGACGGAGTACTTC.

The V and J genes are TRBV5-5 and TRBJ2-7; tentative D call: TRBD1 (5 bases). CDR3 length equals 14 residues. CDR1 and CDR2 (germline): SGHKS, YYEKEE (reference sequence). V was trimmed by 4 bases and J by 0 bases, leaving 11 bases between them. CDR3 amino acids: CASSLRGFSYEQYF. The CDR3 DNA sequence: TGTGCCAGCAGCCTTAGGGGCTTCTCCTACGAGCAGTACTTC.

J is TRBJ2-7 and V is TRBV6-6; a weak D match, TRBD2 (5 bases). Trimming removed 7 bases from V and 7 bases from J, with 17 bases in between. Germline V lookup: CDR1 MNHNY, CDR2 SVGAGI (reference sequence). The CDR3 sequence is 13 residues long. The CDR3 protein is CASTTGSLGEQYF. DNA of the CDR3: TGTGCCAGCACCACGGGGTCTCTGGGAGAGCAGTACTTC.

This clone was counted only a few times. CDR3 coding DNA: TGTGCCACCCAGGACAGGGGCGGCAATCAGCCCCAGCATTTT. It translates to CATQDRGGNQPQHF. The chain has TRBV19 and TRBJ1-5; 9 nucleotides align to TRBD1. The germline V gene has CDR1 LNHDA and CDR2 SQIVND (reference sequence). CDR3 length equals 14 residues. Germline trimming cut 10 bases from V and 2 bases from J; bases unmatched to any gene: 6.

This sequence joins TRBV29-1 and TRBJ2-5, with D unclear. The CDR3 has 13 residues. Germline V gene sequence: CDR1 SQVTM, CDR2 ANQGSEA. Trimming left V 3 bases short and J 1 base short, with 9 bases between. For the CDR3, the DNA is TGCAGCGTTGAGAGTCACAGCCAAGAGACCCAGTACTTC. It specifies CSVESHSQETQYF.

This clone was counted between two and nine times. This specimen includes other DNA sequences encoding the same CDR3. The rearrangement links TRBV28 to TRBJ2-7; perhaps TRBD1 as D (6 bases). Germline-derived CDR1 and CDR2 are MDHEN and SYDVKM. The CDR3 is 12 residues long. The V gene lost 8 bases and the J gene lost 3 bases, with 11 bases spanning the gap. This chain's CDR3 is CASSLDSYEQYF. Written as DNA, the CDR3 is TGTGCCAGCTCACTGGACAGCTACGAGCAGTACTTC.

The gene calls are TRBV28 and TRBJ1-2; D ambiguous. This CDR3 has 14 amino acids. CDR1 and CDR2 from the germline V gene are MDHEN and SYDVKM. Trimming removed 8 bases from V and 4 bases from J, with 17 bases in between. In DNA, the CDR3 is TGTGCCAGCGGCAGTGGAGGGCTTTCCTATGGCTACACCTTC. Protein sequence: CASGSGGLSYGYTF.

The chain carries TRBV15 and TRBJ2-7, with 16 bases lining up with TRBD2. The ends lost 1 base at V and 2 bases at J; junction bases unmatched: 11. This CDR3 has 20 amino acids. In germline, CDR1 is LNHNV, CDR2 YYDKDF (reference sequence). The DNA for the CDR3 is TGTGCCACCAGCAGAGGTCCCGGGACTAGCGGGAGGGGTACTACCTACGAGCAGTACTTC. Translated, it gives CATSRGPGTSGRGTTYEQYF.

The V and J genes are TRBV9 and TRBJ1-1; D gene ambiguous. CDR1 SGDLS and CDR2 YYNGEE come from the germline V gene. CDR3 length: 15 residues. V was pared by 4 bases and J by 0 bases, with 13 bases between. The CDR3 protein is CASSHMTILNTEAFF. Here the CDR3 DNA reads TGTGCCAGCAGCCATATGACAATTTTGAACACTGAAGCTTTCTTT.

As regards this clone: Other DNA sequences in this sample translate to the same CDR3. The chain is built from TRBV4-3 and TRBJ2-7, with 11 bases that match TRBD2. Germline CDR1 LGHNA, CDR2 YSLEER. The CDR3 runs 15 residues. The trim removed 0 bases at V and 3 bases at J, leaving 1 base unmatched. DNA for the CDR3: TGCGCCAGCAGCCAAGAGACTAGCGGGATCTACGAGCAGTACTTC. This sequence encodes CASSQETSGIYEQYF.

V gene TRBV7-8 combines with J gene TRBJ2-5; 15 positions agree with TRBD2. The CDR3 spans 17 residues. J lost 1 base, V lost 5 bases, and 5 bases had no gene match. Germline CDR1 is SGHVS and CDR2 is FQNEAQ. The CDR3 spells CASSQGLAGGRQETQYF. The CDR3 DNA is TGTGCCAGCAGCCAGGGACTAGCGGGAGGCCGCCAAGAGACCCAGTACTTC.